Listed here are 16 T cell receptor beta chains from one sample, sequenced in a study of T cells in Graves' hyperthyroidism and ophthalmopathy. Amplification targeted TCR beta CDR3 regions from RNA transcripts. The study used the HTBI primer set for a first-round RT-PCR of the TCR CDR3. TCRdb itself ran the multiplex PCR reads through MiXCR, one entry per CDR3 protein. This table holds fewer than 450,000 distinct CDR3 sequences, about 18% found once. The sample consisted of blood. All receptors derive from a woman aged 25-40 years with Graves' hyperthyroidism that later progressed to Graves' ophthalmopathy.

Ten or more counts support this clonotype. The genes are TRBV28 and TRBJ1-1, with no clear D. This CDR3 region has 9 residues. Germline V gives CDR1 MDHEN, CDR2 SYDVKM. The DNA for the CDR3 is TGTGCAGAGGACACTGAAGCTTTCTTT. Translation gives CAEDTEAFF.

The table lists this clonotype with a few counts. The chain has TRBV7-2 and TRBJ2-7; D gene uncertain. CDR3 length: 13 residues. Germline CDR1 reads SGHTA; CDR2 reads FQGNSA. Trimming shortened V by 5 bases and J by 5 bases, and 13 bases separated the two germline ends. CDR3 nucleotide sequence: TGTGCCAGCAGCCCGCAGGTAACCAACGAGCAGTACTTC. Translation gives CASSPQVTNEQYF.

This clonotype was seen many times. This sequence joins TRBV19 and TRBJ2-1; 7 bases are shared with TRBD1. V was pared by 8 bases and J by 8 bases, with 12 bases of the junction left unmatched. The CDR3 covers 14 residues. Germline V gene lookup returns CDR1 LNHDA and CDR2 SQIVND (reference sequence). The CDR3 nucleotides read TGTGCCAGTGGCCTAGGGACAGTTTCCCATGAGCAGTTCTTC. It codes for CASGLGTVSHEQFF.

The CDR3 reads CATSPSGTDYGYTF. In DNA form, the CDR3 reads TGTGCCACCAGCCCTTCGGGGACGGACTATGGCTACACCTTC. The genes are TRBV15 and TRBJ1-2; TRBD1 might be the D (5 bases). V was pared by 5 bases and J by 3 bases, with 13 bases between. Germline lookup yields CDR1 LNHNV and CDR2 YYDKDF (reference sequence). The CDR3 runs 14 residues. The full variable domain, rest sourced from reference TRBV15 and TRBJ1-2, is DAMVIQNPRYQVTQFGKPVTLSCSQTLNHNVMYWYQQKSSQAPKLLFHYYDKDFNNEADTPDNFQSRRPNTSFCFLDIRSPGLGDTAMYLCATSPSGTDYGYTFGSGTRLTVV.

This clonotype was seen many times. The chain's CDR3 is CASHLGTPEAFF. The DNA for the CDR3 is TGTGCCAGCCACCTCGGTACACCTGAAGCTTTCTTT. The chain employs TRBV6-1 and TRBJ1-1, with D unresolved. This CDR3 contains 12 residues. Deletions cut 8 bases from V and 6 bases from J, with 13 bases between. Germline loops: CDR1 MNHNS, CDR2 SASEGT.

This clonotype showed up many times. The gene calls are TRBV7-9 and TRBJ2-3; tentative D call: TRBD1 (7 bases). Germline values: CDR1 SEHNR, CDR2 FQNEAQ (reference sequence). The CDR3 runs 13 residues. Trimming pared 5 bases from V and 6 bases from J, leaving 12 bases between. The CDR3 nucleotides read TGTGCCAGCAGCCAGGGGGGTCCCGATACGCAGTATTTT. Protein product: CASSQGGPDTQYF.

As concerns this clonotype: Relative to the germline gene, one junction end is altered; a read error may explain this. This CDR3 is CARLRASHF. For the CDR3, the DNA is TGTGCCAGACTAAGGGCTAGTCACTTC. J is TRBJ2-5 and V is TRBV6-1; D is unresolved. Germline V CDR1 and CDR2: MNHNS, SASEGT. This CDR3 spans 9 amino acids.

This clonotype was seen a handful of times. This chain connects TRBV20-1 to TRBJ1-6, with a tentative D call TRBD1 (5 bases). The V gene's germline CDR1 is DFQATT and CDR2 SNEGSKA (reference sequence). V lost 6 bases and J 9 bases, leaving 18 bases between the germline ends. The CDR3 is 14 amino acids. The DNA of the CDR3 is TGCAGTGCCGGGGAGGGCGGTGGGGGTTCACCCCTCCACTTT. Its protein product is CSAGEGGGGSPLHF.

This clonotype was counted at least ten times. V and J are TRBV28 and TRBJ2-2; D perhaps matches TRBD2 (6 bases). Germline V gives CDR1 MDHEN, CDR2 SYDVKM. The CDR3 is made up of 14 amino acids. V was shortened by 3 bases and J by 4 bases, with 9 bases between the two germline ends. The CDR3 here is CASSFTRGTGELFF. The CDR3 DNA follows: TGTGCCAGCAGTTTCACGCGGGGCACCGGGGAGCTGTTTTTT.

There are many counts of this clonotype. This sequence joins TRBV27 and TRBJ1-5; 7 bases align to TRBD1. The V and J ends lost 8 bases and 4 bases, in that order; junction bases with no gene match: 8. The CDR3 runs to 14 residues. Germline assignment: CDR1 MNHEY and CDR2 SMNVEV (reference sequence). The chain's CDR3 is CASGYGTVNQPQHF. The DNA of the CDR3 is TGTGCCAGCGGGTACGGGACAGTTAATCAGCCCCAGCATTTT.

This clonotype was counted only a few times. The rearrangement joins TRBV28 to TRBJ1-3; D not resolved. V dropped 7 bases and J dropped 0 bases, with 13 bases sitting between them. CDR1 is MDHEN and CDR2 is SYDVKM in the germline V gene. This CDR3 is 15 amino acids long. The CDR3 nucleotides are TGTGCCAGCACCGAAAGGTCAGCCTCTGGAAACACCATATATTTT. Encoded protein: CASTERSASGNTIYF.

Many counts were recorded for this clonotype. This rearrangement joins TRBV5-1 to TRBJ1-3; TRBD1 aligns across 8 bases. The V gene's germline CDR1 is SGHRS and CDR2 YFSETQ. The J segment lost 4 bases and the V segment lost 1 base, leaving 4 bases of the junction unmatched. The CDR3 runs 15 residues. The CDR3 spells CASSLQGAPGNTIYF. In DNA, the CDR3 is TGCGCCAGCAGCTTGCAGGGGGCTCCCGGAAACACCATATATTTT. The full variable domain, completed using reference TRBV5-1 and TRBJ1-3, is KAGVTQTPRYLIKTRGQQVTLSCSPISGHRSVSWYQQTPGQGLQFLFEYFSETQRNKGNFPGRFSGRQFSNSRSEMNVSTLELGDSALYLCASSLQGAPGNTIYFGEGSWLTVV.

This clonotype was detected ten times or more. V usage is TRBV7-9 and J usage is TRBJ2-3, with D possibly TRBD1 on 6 matching bases. CDR1 SEHNR and CDR2 FQNEAQ come from the germline V gene (reference sequence). This CDR3 has 15 residues. The V gene lost 3 bases and the J gene lost 0 bases, with 10 bases spanning the gap. The CDR3 nucleotides read TGTGCCAGCAGCTTGGTGGACAGCAGCACAGATACGCAGTATTTT. Its protein is CASSLVDSSTDTQYF. The complete variable domain, with remaining parts taken from reference TRBV7-9 and TRBJ2-3, reads DTGVSQNPRHKITKRGQNVTFRCDPISEHNRLYWYRQTLGQGPEFLTYFQNEAQLEKSRLLSDRFSAERPKGSFSTLEIQRTEQGDSAMYLCASSLVDSSTDTQYFGPGTRLTVL.

In its sample, this clonotype was seen a few times. The V and J genes are TRBV20-1 and TRBJ2-7; perhaps TRBD1 as D (5 bases). V was clipped by 1 base and J by 4 bases, with 14 bases between them. The CDR3 is 14 residues long. The germline V gene encodes CDR1 DFQATT and CDR2 SNEGSKA (reference sequence). For the CDR3, the DNA is TGCAGTGCTAGAGCCAGGGCTAATTGGTACGAGCAGTACTTC. Its translation is CSARARANWYEQYF.

Ten or more counts support this clonotype. CDR3 region: CASSSTVIGTGLVNTEAFF. Written as DNA, the CDR3 is TGTGCCAGCAGCTCAACCGTGATCGGGACAGGGCTGGTGAACACTGAAGCTTTCTTT. This chain uses TRBV7-9 with TRBJ1-1, with 9 nucleotides matching TRBD1. CDR3 size: 19 residues. The V gene end was trimmed by 4 bases and the J gene end by 0 bases; junction bases not matched to a gene: 15. Germline CDR1 reads SEHNR; CDR2 reads FQNEAQ (reference sequence).

This clonotype appeared many times. At one of its ends the junction is not consistent with the germline gene, which may arise from a read error. V gene TRBV2 combines with J gene TRBJ1-5; TRBD1 aligns across 8 bases. The CDR3 spans 14 residues. The germline V gene has CDR1 SNHLY and CDR2 FYNNEI. The CDR3: CASREGQGVQPQHF. The CDR3 DNA is TGTGCCAGCAGGGAAGGACAGGGAGTTCAGCCCCAGCATTTT.